Detailed here is one T cell receptor beta chain. Per the original data handling: Estimation of nucleated cell counts relied on the amplification of reference gene primers. The table came from immunoSEQ multiplex PCR; TCRdb's copy has only in-frame clones and leaves some out. For V, J and clone size, that table is used; D and trimming come from the DNA. Of approximately 69,000 clones listed, 88% are singletons. V was pared by 1 base and J by 0 bases, with 7 bases between. The CDR3 extends over 15 amino acids. Germline CDR1 reads SEHNR; CDR2 reads FQNEAQ (reference sequence). These data come from a study of blood T cell repertoires in COVID-19. On the study more broadly: The United States, Italy and Spain supplied acute and convalescent COVID-19 samples. Sources were T cells, B-cell-depleted T cells, or PBMCs; the material itself was cDNA or gDNA.

This chain connects TRBV7-9 to TRBJ1-3, with D unclear. The sample consisted of peripheral blood. This sequence originates from a man aged 50 to 60 with acute or convalescent COVID-19. The CDR3 loop reads CASSLDGSSGNTIYF. CDR3 in DNA: TGTGCCAGCAGCTTAGACGGGAGCTCTGGAAACACCATATATTTT.